This T cell receptor beta chain was observed in a study of T-cell reconstitution after alpha-beta-depleted transplantation in children. Study results and caveats: The study reportedly traced alpha-beta T cells about two months after transplant to several hundred expanded graft clones. One year post-transplant, T-cell counts and diversity were largely derived from T cells produced anew.

This clonotype was detected only a few times. Its antigen is unidentified. Germline loops: CDR1 SGHAT, CDR2 FQNNGV. J lost 1 base, V lost 1 base, and 8 bases had no gene match. The CDR3 totals 17 residues. Unique molecular identifiers tagged the TCRbeta library. TCRdb passed the PCR reads through MiXCR, listing each CDR3 protein once. In the table there are hundreds of thousands of distinct CDR3 sequences, approximately 15% of which are singletons. The sequences come from PBMCs, mostly from graft donor cells, collected 360 days after TCRalphabeta/CD19-depleted stem cell transplant. V is TRBV11-2 and J is TRBJ2-3, with 7 bases aligning to TRBD2. The TCR originated in a male patient between 5 and 17 years old who had a stem cell transplant for acute lymphoblastic leukemia, so the T cells may come from the graft donor. As DNA, the CDR3 is TGTGCCAGCAGCTTAGGTCGAGGGAGGGGACGCACAGATACGCAGTATTTT. Amino acids: CASSLGRGRGRTDTQYF.